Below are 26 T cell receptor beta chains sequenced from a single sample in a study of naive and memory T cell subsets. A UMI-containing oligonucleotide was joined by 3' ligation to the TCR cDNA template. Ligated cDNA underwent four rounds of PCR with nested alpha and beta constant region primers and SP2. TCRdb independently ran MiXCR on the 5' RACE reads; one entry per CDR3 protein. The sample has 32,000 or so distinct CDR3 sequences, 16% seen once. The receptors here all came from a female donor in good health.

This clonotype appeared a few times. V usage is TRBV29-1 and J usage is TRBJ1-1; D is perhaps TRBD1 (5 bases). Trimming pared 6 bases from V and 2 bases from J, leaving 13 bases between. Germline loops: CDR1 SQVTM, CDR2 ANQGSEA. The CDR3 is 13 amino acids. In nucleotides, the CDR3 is TGCAGCGTGGTGGGGGGGGTAAACACTGAAGCTTTCTTT. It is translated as CSVVGGVNTEAFF.

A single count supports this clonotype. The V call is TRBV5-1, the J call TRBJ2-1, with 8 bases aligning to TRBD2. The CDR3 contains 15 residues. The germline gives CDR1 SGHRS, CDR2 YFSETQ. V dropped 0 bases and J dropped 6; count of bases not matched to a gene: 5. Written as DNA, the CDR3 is TGCGCCAGCAGCTTGGAGCAGCGGGGGCGCAATGAGCAGTTCTTC. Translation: CASSLEQRGRNEQFF.

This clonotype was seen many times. Here the CDR3 DNA reads TGTGCCAGCAGTTTAGGGGCAGGGGCTAAAGAGACCCAGTACTTC. This codes for CASSLGAGAKETQYF. V usage is TRBV12-3 or TRBV12-4 and J usage is TRBJ2-5; D is possibly TRBD1 (6 bases). V was trimmed by 1 base and J by 3 bases, leaving 12 bases between them. CDR3 length: 15 amino acids.

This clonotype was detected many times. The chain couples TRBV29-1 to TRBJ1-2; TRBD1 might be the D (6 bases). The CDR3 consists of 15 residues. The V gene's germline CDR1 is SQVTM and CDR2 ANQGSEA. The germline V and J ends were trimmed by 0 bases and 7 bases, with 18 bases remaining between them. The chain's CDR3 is CSVEEAIKQGFGYTF. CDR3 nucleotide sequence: TGCAGCGTTGAAGAAGCGATAAAACAGGGTTTTGGCTACACCTTC.

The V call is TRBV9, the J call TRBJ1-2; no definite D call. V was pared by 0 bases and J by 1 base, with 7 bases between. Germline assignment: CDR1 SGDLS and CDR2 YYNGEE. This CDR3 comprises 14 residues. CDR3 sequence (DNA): TGTGCCAGCAGCGTAGGCGGCAGTAACTATGGCTACACCTTC. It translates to CASSVGGSNYGYTF.

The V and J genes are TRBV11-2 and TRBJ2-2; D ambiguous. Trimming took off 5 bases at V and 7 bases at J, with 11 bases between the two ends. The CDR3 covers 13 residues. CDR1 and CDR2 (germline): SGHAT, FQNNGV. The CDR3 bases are TGTGCCAGCAGCCCCACTCGAGACGGGGAGCTGTTTTTT. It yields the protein CASSPTRDGELFF.

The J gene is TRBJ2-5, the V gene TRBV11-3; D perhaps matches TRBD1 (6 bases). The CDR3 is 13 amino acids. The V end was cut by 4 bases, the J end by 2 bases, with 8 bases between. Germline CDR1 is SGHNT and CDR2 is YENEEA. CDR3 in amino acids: CASSSGHQETQYF. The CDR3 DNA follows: TGTGCCAGCAGCTCGGGACATCAAGAGACCCAGTACTTC.

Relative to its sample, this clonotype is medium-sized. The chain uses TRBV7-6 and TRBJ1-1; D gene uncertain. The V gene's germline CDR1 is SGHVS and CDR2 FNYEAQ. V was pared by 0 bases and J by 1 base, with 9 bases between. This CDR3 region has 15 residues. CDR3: CASSLALSANTEAFF. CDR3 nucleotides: TGTGCCAGCAGCTTAGCTTTGTCGGCGAACACTGAAGCTTTCTTT.

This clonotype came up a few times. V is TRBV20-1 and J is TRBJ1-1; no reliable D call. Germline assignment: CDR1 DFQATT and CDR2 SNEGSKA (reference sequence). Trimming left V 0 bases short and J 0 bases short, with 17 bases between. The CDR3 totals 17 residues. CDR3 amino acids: CSARDTRTALMNTEAFF. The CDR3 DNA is TGCAGTGCTAGAGATACCCGGACTGCTCTCATGAACACTGAAGCTTTCTTT.

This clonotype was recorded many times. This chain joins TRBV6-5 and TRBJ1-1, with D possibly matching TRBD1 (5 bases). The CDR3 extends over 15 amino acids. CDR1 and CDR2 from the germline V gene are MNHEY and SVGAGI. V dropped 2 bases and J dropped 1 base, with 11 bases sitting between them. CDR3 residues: CASSYEGLRNTEAFF. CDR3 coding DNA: TGTGCCAGCAGTTACGAGGGGCTCAGGAACACTGAAGCTTTCTTT.

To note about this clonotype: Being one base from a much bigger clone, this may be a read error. The CDR3 sequence is CSPSPGGSVNGYTF. CDR3 DNA: TGCAGCCCGAGCCCAGGGGGTTCCGTCAATGGCTACACCTTC. The chain carries TRBV20-1 and TRBJ1-2, with TRBD1 matching over 7 bases. This CDR3 has 14 amino acids. Germline V gene sequence: CDR1 DFQATT, CDR2 SNEGSKA (reference sequence).

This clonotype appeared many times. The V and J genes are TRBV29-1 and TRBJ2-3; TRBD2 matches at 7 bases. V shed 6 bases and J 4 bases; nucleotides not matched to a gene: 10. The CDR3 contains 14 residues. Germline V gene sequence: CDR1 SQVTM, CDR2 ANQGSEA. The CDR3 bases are TGCAGCGTCCAAATCTACCGGGAGGCAGATACGCAGTATTTT. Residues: CSVQIYREADTQYF.

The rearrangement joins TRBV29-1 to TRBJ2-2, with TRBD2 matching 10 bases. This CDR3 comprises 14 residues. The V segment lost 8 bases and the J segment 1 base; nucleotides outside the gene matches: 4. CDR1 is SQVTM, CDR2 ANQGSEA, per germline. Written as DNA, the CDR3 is TGCAGCTCTAGGACTAGCGGGAACACCGGGGAGCTGTTTTTT. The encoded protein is CSSRTSGNTGELFF.

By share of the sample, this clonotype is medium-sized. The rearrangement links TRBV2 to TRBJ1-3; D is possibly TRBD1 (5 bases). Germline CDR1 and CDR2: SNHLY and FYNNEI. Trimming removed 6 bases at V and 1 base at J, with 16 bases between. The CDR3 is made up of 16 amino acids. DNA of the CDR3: TGTGCCAGCAGCCAACTCCCGGGGCCATCTGGAAACACCATATATTTT. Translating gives CASSQLPGPSGNTIYF.

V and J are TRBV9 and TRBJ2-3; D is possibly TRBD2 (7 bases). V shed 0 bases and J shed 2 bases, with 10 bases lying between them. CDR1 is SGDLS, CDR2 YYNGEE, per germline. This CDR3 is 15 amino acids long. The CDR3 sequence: CASSVAGGYTDTQYF. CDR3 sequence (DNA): TGTGCCAGCAGCGTAGCGGGGGGCTACACAGATACGCAGTATTTT.

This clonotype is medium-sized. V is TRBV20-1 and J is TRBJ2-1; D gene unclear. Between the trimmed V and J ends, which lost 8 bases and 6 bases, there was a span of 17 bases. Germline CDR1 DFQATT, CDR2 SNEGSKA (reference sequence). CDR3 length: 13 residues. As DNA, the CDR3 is TGCAGTCCACCCCGTTTTGCAGGCAATGAGCAGTTCTTC. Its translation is CSPPRFAGNEQFF.

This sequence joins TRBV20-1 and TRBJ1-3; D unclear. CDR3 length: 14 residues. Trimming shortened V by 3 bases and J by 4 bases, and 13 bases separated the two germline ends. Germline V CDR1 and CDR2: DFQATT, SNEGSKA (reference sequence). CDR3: CSASTLTDGNTIYF. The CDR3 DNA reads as TGCAGTGCTAGCACACTCACCGACGGAAACACCATATATTTT.

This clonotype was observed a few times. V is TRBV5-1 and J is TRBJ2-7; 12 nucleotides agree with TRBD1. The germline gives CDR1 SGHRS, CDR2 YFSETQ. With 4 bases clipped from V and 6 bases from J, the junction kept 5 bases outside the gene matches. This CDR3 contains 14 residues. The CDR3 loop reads CASSRGDRGREQYF. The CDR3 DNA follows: TGCGCCAGCAGCCGGGGGGACAGGGGGCGCGAGCAGTACTTC. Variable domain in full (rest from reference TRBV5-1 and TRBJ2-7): KAGVTQTPRYLIKTRGQQVTLSCSPISGHRSVSWYQQTPGQGLQFLFEYFSETQRNKGNFPGRFSGRQFSNSRSEMNVSTLELGDSALYLCASSRGDRGREQYFGPGTRLTVT.

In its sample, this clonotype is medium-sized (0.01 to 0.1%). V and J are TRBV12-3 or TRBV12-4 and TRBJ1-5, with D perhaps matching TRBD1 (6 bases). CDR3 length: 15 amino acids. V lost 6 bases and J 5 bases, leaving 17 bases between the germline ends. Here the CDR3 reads CASSPRGIGHQPQHF. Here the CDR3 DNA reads TGTGCCAGCAGCCCTAGGGGGATCGGGCATCAGCCCCAGCATTTT.

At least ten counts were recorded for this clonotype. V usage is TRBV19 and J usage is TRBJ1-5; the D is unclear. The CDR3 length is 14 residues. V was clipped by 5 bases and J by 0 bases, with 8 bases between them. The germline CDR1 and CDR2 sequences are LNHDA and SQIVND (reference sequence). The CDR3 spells CASSGFVSNQPQHF. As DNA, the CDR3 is TGTGCCAGTAGTGGGTTTGTTAGCAATCAGCCCCAGCATTTT. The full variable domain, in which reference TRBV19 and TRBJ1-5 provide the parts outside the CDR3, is DGGITQSPKYLFRKEGQNVTLSCEQNLNHDAMYWYRQDPGQGLRLIYYSQIVNDFQKGDIAEGYSVSREKKESFPLTVTSAQKNPTAFYLCASSGFVSNQPQHFGDGTRLSIL.

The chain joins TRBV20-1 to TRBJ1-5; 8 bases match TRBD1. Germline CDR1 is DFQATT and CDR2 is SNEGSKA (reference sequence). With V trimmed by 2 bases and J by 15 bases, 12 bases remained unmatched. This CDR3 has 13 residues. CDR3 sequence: CSARSRGLDPMHF. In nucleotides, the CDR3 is TGCAGTGCTAGATCCAGGGGGCTAGACCCCATGCATTTT.

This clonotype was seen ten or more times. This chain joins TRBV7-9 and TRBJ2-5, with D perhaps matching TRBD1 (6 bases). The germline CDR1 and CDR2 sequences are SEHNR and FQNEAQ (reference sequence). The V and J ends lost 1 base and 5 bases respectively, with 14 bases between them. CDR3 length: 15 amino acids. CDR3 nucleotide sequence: TGTGCCAGCAGCTTAGGAAAAGGGGGTACGGAGACCCAGTACTTC. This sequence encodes CASSLGKGGTETQYF.

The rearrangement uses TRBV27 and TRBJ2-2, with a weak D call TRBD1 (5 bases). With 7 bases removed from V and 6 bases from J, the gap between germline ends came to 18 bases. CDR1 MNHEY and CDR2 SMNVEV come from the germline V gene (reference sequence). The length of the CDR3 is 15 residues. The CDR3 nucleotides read TGTGCCAGCACCCCTAGAGGCAGGGTACCCGGGGAGCTGTTTTTT. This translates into CASTPRGRVPGELFF.

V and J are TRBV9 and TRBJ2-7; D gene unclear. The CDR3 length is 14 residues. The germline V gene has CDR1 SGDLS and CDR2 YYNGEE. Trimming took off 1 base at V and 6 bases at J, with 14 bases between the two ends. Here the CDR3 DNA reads TGTGCCAGCAGCGTATTTGGATTTGGTTCCGAGCAGTACTTC. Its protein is CASSVFGFGSEQYF. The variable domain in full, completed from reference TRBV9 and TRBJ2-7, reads DSGVTQTPKHLITATGQRVTLRCSPRSGDLSVYWYQQSLDQGLQFLIQYYNGEERAKGNILERFSAQQFPDLHSELNLSSLELGDSALYFCASSVFGFGSEQYFGPGTRLTVT.

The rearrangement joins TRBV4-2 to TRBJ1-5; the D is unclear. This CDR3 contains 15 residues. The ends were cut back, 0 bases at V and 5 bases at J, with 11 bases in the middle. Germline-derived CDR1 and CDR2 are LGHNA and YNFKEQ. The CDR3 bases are TGTGCCAGCAGCCAAGATCGGGAGACTTATCAGCCCCAGCATTTT. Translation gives CASSQDRETYQPQHF.

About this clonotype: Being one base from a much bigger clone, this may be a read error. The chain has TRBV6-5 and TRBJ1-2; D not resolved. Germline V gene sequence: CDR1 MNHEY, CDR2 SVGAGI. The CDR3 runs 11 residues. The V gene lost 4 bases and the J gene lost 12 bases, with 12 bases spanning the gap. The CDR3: CASSSSGGDTF. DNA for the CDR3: TGTGCCAGCAGTTCCAGCGGAGGCGACACCTTC.